The rows below give T cell receptor beta chains drawn from one sample of a study of T-cell memory formation after mild COVID-19. TCRdb recomputed calls from the 5' RACE reads with MiXCR, one row per CDR3 protein. Of about 310,000 distinct CDR3 sequences in the sample, roughly 15% were seen once. Sequenced sample: PBMCs or a T cell subset sorted from them (not recorded which). The receptors shown here come from a man aged 18 to 30 who had mild COVID-19 (a few samples of this study predate the infection). Cell type and time point are not known. CDR3s include the opening cysteine and the closing phenylalanine or tryptophan. The order of the fields is D gene, V gene, clone size, J gene, CDR3 protein, CDR3 DNA. A D gene is named only where the DNA matches it firmly. Some rows have no size entry. The others give once, few or many, or a class for an expanded clone.

.	TRBV9	.	TRBJ2-7	CASSVGDREVYEQYF	TGTGCCAGCAGCGTAGGAGACAGGGAGGTTTACGAGCAGTACTTC
.	TRBV7-8	.	TRBJ2-5	CASSLAGPIGETQYF	TGTGCCAGCAGCTTAGCGGGACCCATCGGAGAGACCCAGTACTTC
TRBD2	TRBV7-9	once	TRBJ2-1	CASSPPQRGADNEQFF	TGTGCCAGCAGCCCTCCCCAGCGGGGGGCCGACAATGAGCAGTTCTTC
TRBD1	TRBV4-3	.	TRBJ1-4	CASSQDRGTEKLFF	TGCGCCAGCAGCCAGGACAGGGGGACTGAAAAACTGTTTTTT
.	TRBV19	few	TRBJ2-3	CASSMVGGMTDTQYF	TGTGCCAGTAGTATGGTAGGCGGGATGACAGATACGCAGTATTTT
.	TRBV7-3	.	TRBJ1-3	CASSPGTGSGNTIYF	TGTGCCAGCAGCCCCGGGACCGGCTCTGGAAACACCATATATTTT
.	TRBV11-2	many	TRBJ2-5	CASSSSPRSPQYF	TGTGCCAGCAGCTCCAGCCCAAGGAGCCCCCAGTACTTC
.	TRBV4-3	few	TRBJ1-4	CASSQDRAGHATNEKLFF	TGCGCCAGCAGCCAAGATCGGGCAGGACATGCAACTAATGAAAAACTGTTTTTT
TRBD2	TRBV5-6	.	TRBJ2-1	CATQAGGDEQFF	TGTGCCACCCAGGCGGGGGGCGATGAGCAGTTCTTC
.	TRBV15	few	TRBJ1-2	CATSRDRGLGYGYTF	TGTGCCACCAGCAGAGATAGGGGATTAGGGTATGGCTACACCTTC
.	TRBV28	.	TRBJ1-3	CASSSWGDGNTIYF	TGTGCCAGCAGTTCGTGGGGAGATGGAAACACCATATATTTT
TRBD2	TRBV9	.	TRBJ2-3	CASSGQLPRTSDLYF	TGTGCCAGCAGCGGACAATTACCGAGGACTAGCGATCTGTATTTT
.	TRBV28	.	TRBJ1-4	CASRSNEKLFF	TGTGCCAGCCGGTCTAATGAAAAACTGTTTTTT
.	TRBV15	few	TRBJ2-7	CATSRLFGVEYEQYF	TGTGCCACCAGCAGATTGTTCGGGGTTGAGTACGAGCAGTACTTC
.	TRBV6-2/TRBV6-3	many	TRBJ2-1	CASRRHNEQFF	TGTGCCAGCAGGCGGCACAATGAGCAGTTCTTC
.	TRBV7-9	.	TRBJ2-1	CASSLAGVGHGQFF	TGTGCCAGCAGCTTAGCTGGGGTAGGGCACGGGCAGTTCTTC
.	TRBV7-9	.	TRBJ2-1	CASSLGAVNEQFF	TGTGCCAGCAGCTTAGGGGCGGTCAATGAGCAGTTCTTC
TRBD1	TRBV12-3/TRBV12-4	few	TRBJ2-2	CASRGTGWIGELFF	TGTGCCAGCAGGGGGACAGGGTGGATCGGGGAGCTGTTTTTT
.	TRBV20-1	many	TRBJ2-1	CSARDPGLGDNEQFF	TGCAGTGCTAGAGACCCTGGGCTGGGGGACAATGAGCAGTTCTTC
TRBD1	TRBV5-6	few	TRBJ2-2	CASSKDRGNGGELFF	TGTGCCAGCAGCAAAGACAGGGGGAACGGCGGGGAGCTGTTTTTT
.	TRBV12-3/TRBV12-4	.	TRBJ2-5	CASSFSSETQYF	TGTGCCAGCAGTTTTAGCTCAGAGACCCAGTACTTC
TRBD1	TRBV9	.	TRBJ2-5	CASSRQGGLETQYF	TGTGCCAGCAGCAGACAGGGGGGTCTGGAGACCCAGTACTTC
.	TRBV27	.	TRBJ1-2	CASSFFTGSGYTF	TGTGCCAGCAGTTTCTTCACAGGGTCGGGCTACACCTTC
.	TRBV5-1	.	TRBJ2-1	CASSLQGRGNEQFF	TGCGCCAGCAGCCTACAGGGTCGGGGCAATGAGCAGTTCTTC
.	TRBV7-3	many	TRBJ2-1	CASSPNQRDGEQFF	TGTGCCAGCAGCCCGAACCAGAGGGATGGTGAGCAGTTCTTC
.	TRBV28	.	TRBJ1-5	CASSLPGIGVWQPQHF	TGTGCCAGCAGTCTCCCCGGAATCGGAGTCTGGCAGCCCCAGCATTTT
.	TRBV9	.	TRBJ2-1	CASSAALGSYNEQFF	TGTGCCAGCAGCGCCGCCCTTGGCTCCTACAATGAGCAGTTCTTC
TRBD1	TRBV5-1	few	TRBJ1-6	CASSTGQYNSPLHF	TGCGCCAGCAGCACGGGACAGTATAATTCACCCCTCCACTTT
TRBD2	TRBV5-1	many	TRBJ2-1	CASRVGLAGDEQFF	TGCGCCAGCAGGGTAGGACTAGCGGGTGATGAGCAGTTCTTC
.	TRBV7-2	many	TRBJ1-5	CASSLEGSSNQPQHF	TGTGCCAGCAGCTTAGAGGGCTCAAGCAATCAGCCCCAGCATTTT
.	TRBV6-5	.	TRBJ1-1	CATIQGRGTEAFF	TGTGCCACAATACAGGGTCGGGGCACTGAAGCTTTCTTT
.	TRBV20-1	few	TRBJ1-5	CSARVPGHHSNQPQHF	TGCAGTGCTAGAGTGCCAGGGCATCATAGCAATCAGCCCCAGCATTTT
.	TRBV20-1	few	TRBJ1-2	CSARSRTPWGYTF	TGCAGTGCTAGGTCTAGGACGCCCTGGGGCTACACCTTC
TRBD1	TRBV5-1	few	TRBJ1-6	CASSLGQGAYSPLHF	TGCGCCAGCAGCCTTGGGCAGGGGGCTTATTCACCCCTCCACTTT
.	TRBV6-2/TRBV6-3	many	TRBJ1-6	CASSYGSYNSPLHF	TGTGCCAGCAGTTACGGCTCCTATAATTCACCCCTCCACTTT
.	TRBV25-1	.	TRBJ2-3	CASSGTATDTQYF	TGTGCCAGCAGTGGAACAGCTACAGATACGCAGTATTTT
.	TRBV9	.	TRBJ2-7	CASSPPSTREQYF	TGTGCCAGCAGCCCCCCATCCACCCGGGAGCAGTACTTC
.	TRBV11-2	.	TRBJ2-7	CASSPYGAPSYEQYF	TGTGCCAGCAGCCCTTATGGCGCACCTTCCTACGAGCAGTACTTC
.	TRBV30	.	TRBJ2-7	CAWSVAQNEQYF	TGTGCCTGGAGTGTGGCCCAAAACGAGCAGTACTTC
.	TRBV6-2/TRBV6-3	.	TRBJ1-5	CASSVGGQPQHF	TGTGCCAGTTCGGTTGGGGGTCAGCCCCAGCATTTT
.	TRBV7-3	few	TRBJ1-1	CASSRNGLSNTEAFF	TGTGCCAGCAGCCGCAACGGATTGTCGAACACTGAAGCTTTCTTT
.	TRBV7-2	.	TRBJ2-5	CASSPWGTIETQYF	TGTGCCAGCAGCCCATGGGGGACGATCGAGACCCAGTACTTC
TRBD1	TRBV25-1	many	TRBJ1-2	CASGHRGTVYGYTF	TGTGCCAGCGGACACAGGGGGACGGTCTATGGCTACACCTTC
.	TRBV7-3	many	TRBJ2-3	CASSSGPIDTQYF	TGTGCCAGCAGCTCCGGACCCATAGATACGCAGTATTTT
.	TRBV5-1	.	TRBJ2-7	CASSLNGGQNYEQYF	TGCGCCAGCAGCTTGAATGGAGGCCAAAACTACGAGCAGTACTTC
TRBD2	TRBV11-2	many	TRBJ2-1	CASSLPSGNNNEQFF	TGTGCCAGCAGCCTCCCTAGCGGAAATAACAATGAGCAGTTCTTC
.	TRBV6-5	many	TRBJ1-3	CASSYADVAGNTIYF	TGTGCCAGCAGTTACGCAGACGTCGCCGGAAACACCATATATTTT
.	TRBV5-1	few	TRBJ1-1	CASSMGGPQGTEAFF	TGCGCCAGCAGCATGGGAGGTCCTCAGGGCACTGAAGCTTTCTTT
.	TRBV7-2	.	TRBJ1-2	CASSLFSGTDDGYTF	TGTGCCAGCAGCTTGTTCTCCGGGACGGACGATGGCTACACCTTC
.	TRBV30	.	TRBJ2-3	CAWSIAGSTDTQYF	TGTGCCTGGTCTATTGCGGGTTCCACAGATACGCAGTATTTT
.	TRBV12-3/TRBV12-4	few	TRBJ1-4	CASTSLGAEGKLFF	TGTGCCAGCACCTCCCTGGGGGCGGAAGGGAAACTGTTTTTT
TRBD1	TRBV5-5	few	TRBJ1-2	CASSLDTGASGGGYTF	TGTGCCAGCAGCCTAGACACAGGGGCCTCCGGGGGAGGCTACACCTTC
TRBD2	TRBV2	.	TRBJ2-3	CASSETTGGTQYF	TGTGCCAGCAGTGAAACCACGGGGGGGACGCAGTATTTT
TRBD2	TRBV4-1	few	TRBJ2-5	CASSPFGGGAPEETQYF	TGCGCCAGCAGCCCTTTTGGCGGGGGGGCCCCGGAGGAGACCCAGTACTTC
.	TRBV12-3/TRBV12-4	many	TRBJ2-3	CASSLVVDTQYF	TGTGCCAGCAGCCTGGTGGTAGATACGCAGTATTTT